The 8 T cell receptor beta chains below were found in one sample sequenced in a study of breast tumors, draining lymph nodes, adjacent tissues. The lymph nodes were axillary draining lymph nodes from breast cancer patients. From the multiplex PCR reads, TCRdb called clonotypes with MiXCR, one entry per CDR3 protein. This sample carries approximately 140,000 distinct CDR3 sequences, 30% to 35% of them seen once, and the ten largest clones take around 2.5%. The sequenced material came from axillary lymph node tissue. The receptors were gathered from a female donor with breast cancer. Some clones in this sample may be carry-over from other donors' samples.

V and J are TRBV12-3 or TRBV12-4 and TRBJ1-2; D is perhaps TRBD1 (6 bases). This CDR3 has 14 residues. Between the trimmed V and J ends, which lost 3 bases and 5 bases, there was a span of 13 bases. In nucleotides, the CDR3 is TGTGCCAGCAGTTTTCGGGGGGCCGAGTATGGCTACACCTTC. Translated, it gives CASSFRGAEYGYTF.

This clonotype was seen ten or more times. This chain uses TRBV7-9 with TRBJ2-4; TRBD1 agrees at 11 bases. Per the germline V gene, CDR1 is SEHNR and CDR2 is FQNEAQ (reference sequence). The CDR3 is made up of 15 amino acids. The V and J ends lost 5 bases and 3 bases, in that order; junction bases with no gene match: 3. CDR3 nucleotide sequence: TGTGCCAGCAGCCCCGGGACAGGGGGCAAAAACATTCAGTACTTC. Protein product: CASSPGTGGKNIQYF.

The table lists this clonotype with many counts. This chain joins TRBV6-6 and TRBJ1-5; no reliable D call. The CDR3 totals 15 residues. In germline, CDR1 is MNHNY, CDR2 SVGAGI (reference sequence). Trimming took 5 bases from V and 0 from J, leaving 11 bases between them. CDR3 residues: CASSQRQNSNQPQHF. The DNA for the CDR3 is TGTGCCAGCAGTCAACGGCAGAATAGCAATCAGCCCCAGCATTTT.

This clonotype was recorded once. V and J are TRBV5-1 and TRBJ1-1, with a weak D call TRBD1 (6 bases). The V and J ends lost 2 bases and 2 bases respectively, with 10 bases between them. CDR1 and CDR2 from the germline V gene are SGHRS and YFSETQ. This CDR3 has 14 residues. Written as DNA, the CDR3 is TGCGCCAGCAGCTTCTGGACAGTTAACACTGAAGCTTTCTTT. Encoded protein: CASSFWTVNTEAFF.

This chain uses TRBV2 with TRBJ1-4; D unclear. Germline V gene sequence: CDR1 SNHLY, CDR2 FYNNEI. This CDR3 region has 15 residues. V was trimmed by 3 bases and J by 0 bases, leaving 8 bases between them. DNA of the CDR3: TGTGCCAGCAGTGATTTGAGACCAACTAATGAAAAACTGTTTTTT. It yields the protein CASSDLRPTNEKLFF. The entire variable domain, with the rest obtained from reference TRBV2 and TRBJ1-4, is as follows: EPEVTQTPSHQVTQMGQEVILRCVPISNHLYFYWYRQILGQKVEFLVSFYNNEISEKSEIFDDQFSVERPDGSNFTLKIRSTKLEDSAMYFCASSDLRPTNEKLFFGSGTQLSVL.

This rearrangement joins TRBV20-1 to TRBJ1-1; perhaps TRBD1 as D (5 bases). Germline CDR1 and CDR2: DFQATT and SNEGSKA (reference sequence). The CDR3 covers 14 residues. V was clipped by 0 bases and J by 6 bases, with 14 bases between them. For the CDR3, the DNA is TGCAGTGCTAGAGATCTCGGGGGAACTGCTGAAGCTTTCTTT. Protein product: CSARDLGGTAEAFF.

This clonotype was found many times. The V and J genes are TRBV12-3 or TRBV12-4 and TRBJ1-2, with D perhaps TRBD1 (5 bases). CDR3 size: 13 residues. V was pared by 2 bases and J by 4 bases, with 8 bases between. The DNA of the CDR3 is TGTGCCAGCAGTTTACTGGGGGTCTATGGCTACACCTTC. Its protein is CASSLLGVYGYTF.

This clonotype was seen ten or more times. The V gene is TRBV2, the J gene TRBJ2-2; 11 nucleotides match TRBD1. CDR1 SNHLY and CDR2 FYNNEI come from the germline V gene. The J segment lost 6 bases and the V segment lost 6 bases, leaving 3 bases of the junction unmatched. The CDR3 consists of 14 residues. CDR3 coding DNA: TGTGCCAGCAGGGACAGGGGGCGCCCCGGGGAGCTGTTTTTT. Its translation: CASRDRGRPGELFF.